Listed below are T cell receptor beta chains from one sample, sequenced in a study of cytomegalovirus exposure and HLA in healthy donors. Clones were sequenced by immunoSEQ multiplex PCR, and TCRdb holds only the in-frame ones, with some missing. The top ten hold about 6.9% of the sample, which has under 130,000 clones, around 80% seen once. Sequenced material: PBMCs. Receptor source: a man aged 25-45 years in good health and CMV-seropositive. The CDR3 runs from the conserved cysteine through the conserved F or W.

>TRBV6-1|14|TRBJ2-4
CASSRDITKNIQYF
>TRBV6-6|15|TRBJ2-3
CAISDVQGAEDTQYF
>TRBV5-6|12|TRBJ1-5
CASSLAGQPQHF
>TRBV7-6|16|TRBJ2-2
CASSKTGQTNTGELLF
>TRBV6-1|15|TRBJ1-5
CASSEWDSPNQPQHF
>TRBV18|15|TRBJ2-5
CASSPIAGAQETQYF
>TRBV14|15|TRBJ2-7
CASSQETARSYEQYF
>TRBV30|14|TRBJ2-1
CAWSTGGWDNEQFF
>TRBV9|15|TRBJ1-2
CASSVGRAENYGYTF
>TRBV12-5|16|TRBJ2-3
CASGLVPQGARDTQYF
>TRBV5-1|16|TRBJ2-3
CASSLSGGTPSGTQYF
>TRBV7-6|14|TRBJ2-7
CASSLSSGLYEQYF
>TRBV10-3|14|TRBJ2-7
CAISESLARYEQYF
>TRBV7-9|13|TRBJ1-2
CASSSVINYGYTF
>TRBV29-1|13|TRBJ2-5
CSAILIIQETQYF
>TRBV19|11|TRBJ2-1
CASSRNNEQFF
>TRBV2|17|TRBJ1-4
CASSRAGTGETNEKLFF
>TRBV18|13|TRBJ1-2
CASSPRDSSGYTF
>TRBV2|14|TRBJ1-2
CASSSRTGNYGYTF
>TRBV6-5|11|TRBJ1-4
CASGRNEKLFF
>TRBV9|14|TRBJ1-2
CASSAKGLGHGYTF
>TRBV5-1|15|TRBJ1-1
CASSFIIGGDTEAFF